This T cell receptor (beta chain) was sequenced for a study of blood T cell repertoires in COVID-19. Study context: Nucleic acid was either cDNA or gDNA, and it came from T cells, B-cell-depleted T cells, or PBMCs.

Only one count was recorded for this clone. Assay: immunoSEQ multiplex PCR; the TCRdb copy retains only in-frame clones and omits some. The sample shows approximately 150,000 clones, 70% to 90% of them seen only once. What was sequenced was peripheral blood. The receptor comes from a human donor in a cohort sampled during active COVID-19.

The CDR3 region has the DNA TGCGCCAGCAGCTCCATTCCGGGACTAGCGGGGGGGCCGGATACGCAGTATTTT. Translated: CASSSIPGLAGGPDTQYF. The chain carries TRBV5-1 and TRBJ2-3; 16 nucleotides agree with TRBD2. The CDR3 runs to 18 residues. V trimming: 3 bases; J trimming: 6 bases; junction bases outside the gene matches: 10. Germline V gives CDR1 SGHRS, CDR2 YFSETQ. The whole variable domain, remainder taken from reference TRBV5-1 and TRBJ2-3, is KAGVTQTPRYLIKTRGQQVTLSCSPISGHRSVSWYQQTPGQGLQFLFEYFSETQRNKGNFPGRFSGRQFSNSRSEMNVSTLELGDSALYLCASSSIPGLAGGPDTQYFGPGTRLTVL.